Below, 15 T cell receptor beta chains from the same sample are listed, as sequenced in a study of shared clonotypes between healthy human individuals. The naive CD8 population came from CD45RO-negative cells selected for CCR7, without terminally differentiated effector memory CD45RA+ cells. Sequenced by immunoSEQ multiplex PCR; TCRdb stores in-frame clones only, minus some. The table records about 2.1 million clones, roughly 91% of them present only once. Sequenced input: naive CD8+ T cells from PBMCs. The receptors were sampled from a man aged 18 to 29 in good health. Some clones in this sample may be carry-over from other donors' samples.

This clone was recorded only once. Other DNA sequences from this sample encode an identical CDR3 as well. The J gene is TRBJ2-7, the V gene TRBV27; TRBD1 agrees at 8 bases. CDR1 MNHEY and CDR2 SMNVEV come from the germline V gene (reference sequence). V lost 0 bases, J lost 4 bases, and 5 bases stayed unmatched. The CDR3 has 15 residues. The CDR3 is CASSLSGTGWYEQYF. The CDR3 DNA follows: TGTGCCAGCAGTTTATCCGGGACAGGTTGGTACGAGCAGTACTTC.

The gene calls are TRBV5-1 and TRBJ1-1; D unresolved. The CDR3 spans 17 residues. V shed 4 bases and J shed 0 bases, with 19 bases lying between them. Germline values: CDR1 SGHRS, CDR2 YFSETQ. The CDR3 protein is CASSPPAVGPMNTEAFF. CDR3 sequence (DNA): TGCGCCAGCAGCCCCCCGGCCGTAGGACCGATGAACACTGAAGCTTTCTTT.

The rearrangement joins TRBV27 to TRBJ2-3; D unresolved. Between the trimmed V and J ends, which lost 0 bases and 4 bases, there was a span of 17 bases. In germline, CDR1 is MNHEY, CDR2 SMNVEV (reference sequence). The CDR3 runs to 17 residues. The CDR3 loop reads CASSLSPLGRRPDTQYF. The CDR3 DNA sequence: TGTGCCAGCAGTTTATCCCCCCTCGGACGGCGACCAGATACGCAGTATTTT.

The gene calls are TRBV7-9 and TRBJ2-7; 9 bases map to TRBD2. V trimming: 4 bases; J trimming: 4 bases; junction bases outside the gene matches: 11. The CDR3 consists of 16 residues. Germline V gives CDR1 SEHNR, CDR2 FQNEAQ (reference sequence). Written as DNA, the CDR3 is TGTGCCAGCAGCTCCGGGACTAGCTTTGAGGCTTACGAGCAGTACTTC. Translating it yields CASSSGTSFEAYEQYF.

The chain couples TRBV7-9 to TRBJ2-7; tentative D call: TRBD1 (6 bases). Germline V gene sequence: CDR1 SEHNR, CDR2 FQNEAQ (reference sequence). The V end lost 4 bases, the J end lost 0 bases, and 13 bases lay between the germline ends. The CDR3 consists of 15 residues. CDR3 in DNA: TGTGCCAGCAGCTCGACGTGGACAGTCTCCTACGAGCAGTACTTC. Amino acids: CASSSTWTVSYEQYF.

The count of this clone is one. Other DNA sequences in the sample encode the same CDR3. The rearrangement joins TRBV9 to TRBJ1-2, with 10 bases aligning to TRBD1. The V gene's germline CDR1 is SGDLS and CDR2 YYNGEE. V was pared by 2 bases and J by 5 bases, with 0 bases of the junction left unmatched. The CDR3 covers 13 residues. This CDR3 is CASSVDRGYGYTF. In nucleotides, the CDR3 is TGTGCCAGCAGCGTGGACAGGGGGTATGGCTACACCTTC. The complete variable domain, with remaining parts taken from reference TRBV9 and TRBJ1-2, reads DSGVTQTPKHLITATGQRVTLRCSPRSGDLSVYWYQQSLDQGLQFLIQYYNGEERAKGNILERFSAQQFPDLHSELNLSSLELGDSALYFCASSVDRGYGYTFGSGTRLTVV.

The chain carries TRBV11-2 and TRBJ1-1; perhaps TRBD1 as D (6 bases). Trimming took 6 bases from V and 1 from J, leaving 15 bases between them. In germline, CDR1 is SGHAT, CDR2 FQNNGV. The CDR3 is made up of 15 amino acids. The CDR3 coding sequence is TGTGCCAGCAGTAAGTACAGGGCCCCGAACACTGAAGCTTTCTTT. Protein product: CASSKYRAPNTEAFF.

The J gene is TRBJ1-5, the V gene TRBV2; D possibly corresponds to TRBD1 (5 bases). V gave up 6 bases and J gave up 1 base, with 10 bases separating them. CDR1 is SNHLY and CDR2 is FYNNEI in the germline V gene. There are 14 residues in the CDR3. CDR3 protein: CASRGWGSNQPQHF. DNA for the CDR3: TGTGCCAGCAGAGGATGGGGGAGCAATCAGCCCCAGCATTTT.

This clone was found a few times. The rearrangement uses TRBV16 and TRBJ1-2; D unresolved. Germline-derived CDR1 and CDR2 are KGHSY and FQNENV. This CDR3 spans 14 amino acids. With 0 bases removed from V and 4 bases from J, the gap between germline ends came to 9 bases. In DNA form, the CDR3 reads TGTGCCAGCAGCCAATCTTCAGGTCTCTATGGCTACACCTTC. Translated, it gives CASSQSSGLYGYTF.

V and J are TRBV27 and TRBJ2-3, with 9 nucleotides matching TRBD2. The CDR3 length is 20 residues. Germline V gene sequence: CDR1 MNHEY, CDR2 SMNVEV (reference sequence). Trimming took 7 bases from V and 11 from J; bases not matched to a gene: 31. The CDR3 here is CASIGLIAGGPPYPGGVQYF. The DNA for the CDR3 is TGTGCCAGCATCGGGCTGATCGCGGGAGGGCCGCCCTACCCAGGGGGGGTGCAGTATTTT.

The chain uses TRBV27 and TRBJ2-1; D is perhaps TRBD1 (6 bases). With 8 bases removed from V and 8 bases from J, the gap between germline ends came to 16 bases. The CDR3 contains 13 residues. Germline CDR1 MNHEY, CDR2 SMNVEV (reference sequence). The CDR3 bases are TGTGCCAGCTGGGGGCTAGTACCGGATGAGCAGTTCTTC. Its protein is CASWGLVPDEQFF.

This clone was detected once. This chain connects TRBV14 to TRBJ1-1; the match to TRBD1 covers 10 bases. With 4 bases clipped from V and 0 bases from J, the junction kept 2 bases outside the gene matches. In germline, CDR1 is SGHDN, CDR2 FVKESK. This CDR3 is 15 amino acids long. CDR3 nucleotide sequence: TGTGCCAGCAGCCGGACAGGGGGGATGAACACTGAAGCTTTCTTT. Translating gives CASSRTGGMNTEAFF.

The chain employs TRBV6-1 and TRBJ1-5; the D gene is possibly TRBD1 (5 bases). Trimming stripped 1 base from V and 7 bases from J, with 11 bases between. The CDR3 runs to 14 residues. Looked up from germline, CDR1 is MNHNS and CDR2 is SASEGT. CDR3 in DNA: TGTGCCAGCAGTGAAGTGAGGGGATCCCAGCCCCAGCATTTT. This translates into CASSEVRGSQPQHF.

The chain recombines TRBV28 with TRBJ2-7, with no clear D. This CDR3 region has 11 residues. V lost 3 bases and J lost 7, with 7 bases in between. The germline V gene has CDR1 MDHEN and CDR2 SYDVKM. Here the CDR3 reads CASSFAKEQYF. As DNA, the CDR3 is TGTGCCAGCAGTTTCGCGAAAGAGCAGTACTTC.

The genes are TRBV7-9 and TRBJ1-1, with D possibly being TRBD1 (5 bases). This CDR3 is built from 15 residues. Trimming took 2 bases from V and 5 from J, leaving 15 bases between them. Germline CDR1 reads SEHNR; CDR2 reads FQNEAQ (reference sequence). CDR3 DNA: TGTGCCAGCAGCTTACCTATCCAGGGCCCAACTGAAGCTTTCTTT. Protein product: CASSLPIQGPTEAFF. The variable domain in full, with the rest retrieved from reference TRBV7-9 and TRBJ1-1, is DTGVSQNPRHKITKRGQNVTFRCDPISEHNRLYWYRQTLGQGPEFLTYFQNEAQLEKSRLLSDRFSAERPKGSFSTLEIQRTEQGDSAMYLCASSLPIQGPTEAFFGQGTRLTVV.